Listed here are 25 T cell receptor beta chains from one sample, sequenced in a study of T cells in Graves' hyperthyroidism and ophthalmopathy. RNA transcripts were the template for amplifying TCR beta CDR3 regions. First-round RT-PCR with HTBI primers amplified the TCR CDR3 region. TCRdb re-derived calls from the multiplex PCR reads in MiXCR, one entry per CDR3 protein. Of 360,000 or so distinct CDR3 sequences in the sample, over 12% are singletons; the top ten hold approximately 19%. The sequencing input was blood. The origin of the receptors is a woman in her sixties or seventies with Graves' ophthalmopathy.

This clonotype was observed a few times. DNA for the CDR3: TGTGCCAGCAGTGAAGGATATGGCTACACCTTC. This gives the protein CASSEGYGYTF. The V gene is TRBV6-1, the J gene TRBJ1-2; D gene uncertain. Germline assignment: CDR1 MNHNS and CDR2 SASEGT. Trimming stripped 1 base from V and 5 bases from J, with 2 bases between. The CDR3 runs to 11 residues.

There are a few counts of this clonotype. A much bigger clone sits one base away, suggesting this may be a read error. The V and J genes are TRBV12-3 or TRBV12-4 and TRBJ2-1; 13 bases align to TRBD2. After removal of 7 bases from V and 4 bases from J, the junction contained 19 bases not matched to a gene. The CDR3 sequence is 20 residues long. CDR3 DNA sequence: TGTGCCAGCACCCCACCGCCGAGACTAGCGGGAGGTTCTAAGTACAATGAGCAGTTCTTC. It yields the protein CASTPPPRLAGGSKYNEQFF.

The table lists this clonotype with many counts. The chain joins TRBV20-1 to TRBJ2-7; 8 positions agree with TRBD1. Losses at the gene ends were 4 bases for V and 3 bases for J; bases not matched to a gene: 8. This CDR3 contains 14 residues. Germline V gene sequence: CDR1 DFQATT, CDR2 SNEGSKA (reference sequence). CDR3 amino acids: CSAIPGQDNYEQYF. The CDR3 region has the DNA TGCAGTGCTATCCCGGGACAGGACAACTACGAGCAGTACTTC.

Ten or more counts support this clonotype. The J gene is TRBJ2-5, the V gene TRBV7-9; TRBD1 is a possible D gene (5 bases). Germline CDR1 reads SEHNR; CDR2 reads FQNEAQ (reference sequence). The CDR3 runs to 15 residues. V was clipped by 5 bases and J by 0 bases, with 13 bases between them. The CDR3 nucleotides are TGTGCCAGCAGCGACAGAGCTCGGAACCAAGAGACCCAGTACTTC. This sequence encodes CASSDRARNQETQYF.

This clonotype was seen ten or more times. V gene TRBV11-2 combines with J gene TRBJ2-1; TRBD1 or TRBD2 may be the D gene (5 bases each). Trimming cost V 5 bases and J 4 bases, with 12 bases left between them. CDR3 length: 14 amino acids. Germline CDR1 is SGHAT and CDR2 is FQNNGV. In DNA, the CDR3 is TGTGCCAGCAGCGCCGTGGGACCTTACAATGAGCAGTTCTTC. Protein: CASSAVGPYNEQFF.

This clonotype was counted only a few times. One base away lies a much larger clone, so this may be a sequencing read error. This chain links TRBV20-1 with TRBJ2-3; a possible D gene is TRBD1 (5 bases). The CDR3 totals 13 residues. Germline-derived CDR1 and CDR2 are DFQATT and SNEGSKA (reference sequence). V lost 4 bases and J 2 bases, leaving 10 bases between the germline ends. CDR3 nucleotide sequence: TGCAGTGCTAAAGTGGACAACACAGATACGCAGTATTTT. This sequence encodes CSAKVDNTDTQYF.

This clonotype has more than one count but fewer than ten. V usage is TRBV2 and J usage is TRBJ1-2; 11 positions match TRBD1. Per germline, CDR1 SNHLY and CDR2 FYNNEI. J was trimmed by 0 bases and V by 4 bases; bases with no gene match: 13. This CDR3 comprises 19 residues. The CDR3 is CASSGAGVDRGLANYGYTF. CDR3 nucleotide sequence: TGTGCCAGCAGTGGTGCGGGAGTGGACAGGGGGCTAGCTAACTATGGCTACACCTTC.

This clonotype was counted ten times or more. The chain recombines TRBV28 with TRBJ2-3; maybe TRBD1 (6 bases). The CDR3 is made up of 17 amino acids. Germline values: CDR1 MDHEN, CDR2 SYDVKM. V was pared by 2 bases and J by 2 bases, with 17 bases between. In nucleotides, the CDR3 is TGTGCCAGCAGTTTAACTTCAGGGGCCAGCAACACAGATACGCAGTATTTT. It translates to CASSLTSGASNTDTQYF.

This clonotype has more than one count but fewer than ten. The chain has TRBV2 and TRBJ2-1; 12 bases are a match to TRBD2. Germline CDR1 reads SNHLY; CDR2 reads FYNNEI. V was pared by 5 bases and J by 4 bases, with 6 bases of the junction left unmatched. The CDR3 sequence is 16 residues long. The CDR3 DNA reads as TGTGCCAGCAGTCTCCTACTAGCGGGAGGTTACAATGAGCAGTTCTTC. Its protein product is CASSLLLAGGYNEQFF.

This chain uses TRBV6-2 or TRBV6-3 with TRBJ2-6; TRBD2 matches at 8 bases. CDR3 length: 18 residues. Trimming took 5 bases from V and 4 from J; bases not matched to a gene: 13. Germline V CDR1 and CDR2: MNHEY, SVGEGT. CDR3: CASSPREGSNRGANVLTF. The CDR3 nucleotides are TGTGCCAGCAGTCCCCGGGAGGGGAGCAACAGAGGGGCCAACGTCCTGACTTTC.

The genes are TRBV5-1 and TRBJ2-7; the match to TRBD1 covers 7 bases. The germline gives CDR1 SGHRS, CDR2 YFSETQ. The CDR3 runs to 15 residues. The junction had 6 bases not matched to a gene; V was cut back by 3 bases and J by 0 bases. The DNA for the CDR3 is TGCGCCAGCAGCTGGGACAGCCGAACCTCCTACGAGCAGTACTTC. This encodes CASSWDSRTSYEQYF. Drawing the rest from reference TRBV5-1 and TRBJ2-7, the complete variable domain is KAGVTQTPRYLIKTRGQQVTLSCSPISGHRSVSWYQQTPGQGLQFLFEYFSETQRNKGNFPGRFSGRQFSNSRSEMNVSTLELGDSALYLCASSWDSRTSYEQYFGPGTRLTVT.

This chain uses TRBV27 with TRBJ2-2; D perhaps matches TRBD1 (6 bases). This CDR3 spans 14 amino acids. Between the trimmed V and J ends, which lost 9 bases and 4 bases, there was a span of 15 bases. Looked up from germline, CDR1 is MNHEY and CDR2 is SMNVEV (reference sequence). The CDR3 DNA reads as TGTGCCAGTACACCTACAGGGTTCACCGGGGAGCTGTTTTTT. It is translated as CASTPTGFTGELFF.

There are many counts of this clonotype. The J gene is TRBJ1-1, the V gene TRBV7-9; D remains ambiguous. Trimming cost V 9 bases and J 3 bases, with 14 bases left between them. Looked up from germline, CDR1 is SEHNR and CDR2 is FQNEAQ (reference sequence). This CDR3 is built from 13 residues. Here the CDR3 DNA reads TGTGCCAGTTCCTGGGCCGATGACACTGAAGCTTTCTTT. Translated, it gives CASSWADDTEAFF.

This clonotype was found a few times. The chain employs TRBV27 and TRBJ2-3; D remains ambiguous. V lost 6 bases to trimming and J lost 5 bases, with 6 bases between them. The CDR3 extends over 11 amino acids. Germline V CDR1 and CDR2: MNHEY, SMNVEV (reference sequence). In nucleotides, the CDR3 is TGTGCCAGCAGGGGTGTAGATACGCAGTATTTT. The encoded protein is CASRGVDTQYF.

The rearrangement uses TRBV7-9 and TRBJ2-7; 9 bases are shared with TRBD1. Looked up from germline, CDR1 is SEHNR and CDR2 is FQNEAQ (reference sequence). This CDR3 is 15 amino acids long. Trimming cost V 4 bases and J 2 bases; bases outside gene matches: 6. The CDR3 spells CASSSRDRVPYEQYF. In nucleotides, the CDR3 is TGTGCCAGCAGCTCCCGGGACAGGGTACCCTACGAGCAGTACTTC.

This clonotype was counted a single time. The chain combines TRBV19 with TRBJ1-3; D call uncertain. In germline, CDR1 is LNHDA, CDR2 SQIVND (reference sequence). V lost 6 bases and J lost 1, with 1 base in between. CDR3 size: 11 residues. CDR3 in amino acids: CASRSGNTIYF. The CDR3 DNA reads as TGTGCCAGTAGGTCTGGAAACACCATATATTTT.

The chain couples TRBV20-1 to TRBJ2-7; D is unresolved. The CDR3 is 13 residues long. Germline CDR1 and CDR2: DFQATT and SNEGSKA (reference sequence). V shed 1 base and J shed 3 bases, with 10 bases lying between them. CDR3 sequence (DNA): TGCAGTGCTAGAGGAGGACCGAGCTACGAGCAGTACTTC. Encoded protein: CSARGGPSYEQYF.

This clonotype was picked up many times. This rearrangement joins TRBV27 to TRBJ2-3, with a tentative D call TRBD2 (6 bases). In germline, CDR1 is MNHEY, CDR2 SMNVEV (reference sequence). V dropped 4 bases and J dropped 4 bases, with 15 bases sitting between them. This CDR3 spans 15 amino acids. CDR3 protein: CASSWGHAGPDTQYF. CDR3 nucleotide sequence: TGTGCCAGCAGTTGGGGCCACGCGGGACCAGATACGCAGTATTTT.

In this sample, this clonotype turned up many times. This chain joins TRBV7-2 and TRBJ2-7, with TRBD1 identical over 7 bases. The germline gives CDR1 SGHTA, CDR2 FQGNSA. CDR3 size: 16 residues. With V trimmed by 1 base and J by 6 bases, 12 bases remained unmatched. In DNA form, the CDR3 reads TGTGCCAGCAGCTTAGTGGCGATAGGGGGCGCTGGCGAGCAGTACTTC. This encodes CASSLVAIGGAGEQYF.

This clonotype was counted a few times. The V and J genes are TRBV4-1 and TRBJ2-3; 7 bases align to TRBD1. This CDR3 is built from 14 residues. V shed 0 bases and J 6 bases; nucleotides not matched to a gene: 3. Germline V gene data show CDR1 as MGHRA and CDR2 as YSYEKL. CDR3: CASSQDETGDTQYF. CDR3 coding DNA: TGCGCCAGCAGCCAAGATGAGACAGGGGATACGCAGTATTTT.

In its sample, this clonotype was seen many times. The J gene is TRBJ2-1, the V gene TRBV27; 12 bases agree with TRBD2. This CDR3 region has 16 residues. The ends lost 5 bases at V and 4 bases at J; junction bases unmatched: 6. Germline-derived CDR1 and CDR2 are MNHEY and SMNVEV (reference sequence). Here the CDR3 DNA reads TGTGCCAGCAGTAGGCTAGCGGGAGGGGGATACAATGAGCAGTTCTTC. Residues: CASSRLAGGGYNEQFF.

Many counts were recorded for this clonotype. The CDR3 spells CASSLLGTEAFF. The CDR3 DNA reads as TGTGCCAGCAGCCTTCTGGGCACTGAAGCTTTCTTT. This chain connects TRBV28 to TRBJ1-1; no clear D. This CDR3 region has 12 residues. Trimming took off 6 bases at V and 4 bases at J, with 9 bases between the two ends. Germline V CDR1 and CDR2: MDHEN, SYDVKM.

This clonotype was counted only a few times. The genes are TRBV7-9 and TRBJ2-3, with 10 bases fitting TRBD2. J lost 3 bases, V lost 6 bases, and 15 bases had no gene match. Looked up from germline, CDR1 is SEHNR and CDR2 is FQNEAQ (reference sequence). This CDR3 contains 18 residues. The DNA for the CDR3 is TGTGCCAGCAGTTCAGGGACTAGCGCAATTCCAAAGACAGATACGCAGTATTTT. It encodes CASSSGTSAIPKTDTQYF.

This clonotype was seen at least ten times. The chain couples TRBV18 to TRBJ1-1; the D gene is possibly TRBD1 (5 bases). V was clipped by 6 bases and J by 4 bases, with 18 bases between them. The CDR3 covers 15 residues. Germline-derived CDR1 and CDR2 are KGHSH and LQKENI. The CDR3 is CASSPGEGFGTEAFF. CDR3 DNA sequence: TGTGCCAGCTCGCCAGGCGAGGGGTTCGGCACTGAAGCTTTCTTT.

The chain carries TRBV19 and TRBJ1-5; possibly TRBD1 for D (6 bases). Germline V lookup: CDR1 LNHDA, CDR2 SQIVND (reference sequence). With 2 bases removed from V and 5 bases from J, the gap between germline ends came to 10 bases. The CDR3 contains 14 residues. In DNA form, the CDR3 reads TGTGCCAGTAGTATAAGCAGGGGAGATCAGCCCCAGCATTTT. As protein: CASSISRGDQPQHF. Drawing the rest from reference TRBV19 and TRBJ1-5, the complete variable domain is DGGITQSPKYLFRKEGQNVTLSCEQNLNHDAMYWYRQDPGQGLRLIYYSQIVNDFQKGDIAEGYSVSREKKESFPLTVTSAQKNPTAFYLCASSISRGDQPQHFGDGTRLSIL.